This T cell receptor beta chain emerged from a study of T cell repertoires in cytomegalovirus infection. TCRdb analysed the reads with MiXCR anew, one entry per CDR3 protein. The sample records approximately 70,000 distinct CDR3 sequences, approximately 22% being singletons. V lost 3 bases to trimming and J lost 5 bases; unmatched junction nucleotides: 3. The CDR3 is 15 residues long. Germline V CDR1 and CDR2: SEHNR, FQNEAQ (reference sequence). Worth noting for this clonotype: What it binds is unknown.

Whole-study findings and limits: Pooled public TCR beta family frequency picked out CMV carriers with the relevant HLA.

Source: CD8+ T cells from cultured PBMCs, taken from culture after CMV antigen stimulation. The rearrangement uses TRBV7-9 and TRBJ1-4; 10 positions agree with TRBD1. This clonotype was sampled from a human donor in good health (CMV status not recorded). Some clones in this sample may be carry-over from other donors' samples. CDR3 bases: TGTGCCAGCAGCTTTGGACAGGGGGAGAATGAAAAACTGTTTTTT. It is translated as CASSFGQGENEKLFF.